This entry features one TCR beta chain sequence. Its antigen is not identified. Trimming shortened V by 1 base and J by 0 bases, and 10 bases separated the two germline ends. CDR3 length: 15 residues. Looked up from germline, CDR1 is SGHVS and CDR2 is FQNEAQ. TCRdb reanalysed the reads using MiXCR and keeps one entry per CDR3 protein. The sample has about 160,000 distinct CDR3 sequences; about a fifth are singletons. The record originates from a study of T cell repertoires in cytomegalovirus infection. Looking at the study overall: From public TCR beta signatures came an indication of both CMV infection and matching HLA type. The study, taken as a whole, reports: Dominating the ex vivo response were TCR beta clonotypes that were CMV-specific and HLA-C-restricted.

This receptor was obtained from a human donor in good health (CMV status not recorded). Some clones in this sample may be carry-over from other donors' samples. This sample comprised CD8+ T cells from cultured PBMCs, obtained from culture after CMV antigen stimulation. The chain links TRBV7-8 to TRBJ2-7; tentatively, D is TRBD1 (5 bases). The CDR3 DNA reads as TGTGCCAGCAGCTTAGAAGGGGTTAGCTCCTACGAGCAGTACTTC. Its protein is CASSLEGVSSYEQYF.